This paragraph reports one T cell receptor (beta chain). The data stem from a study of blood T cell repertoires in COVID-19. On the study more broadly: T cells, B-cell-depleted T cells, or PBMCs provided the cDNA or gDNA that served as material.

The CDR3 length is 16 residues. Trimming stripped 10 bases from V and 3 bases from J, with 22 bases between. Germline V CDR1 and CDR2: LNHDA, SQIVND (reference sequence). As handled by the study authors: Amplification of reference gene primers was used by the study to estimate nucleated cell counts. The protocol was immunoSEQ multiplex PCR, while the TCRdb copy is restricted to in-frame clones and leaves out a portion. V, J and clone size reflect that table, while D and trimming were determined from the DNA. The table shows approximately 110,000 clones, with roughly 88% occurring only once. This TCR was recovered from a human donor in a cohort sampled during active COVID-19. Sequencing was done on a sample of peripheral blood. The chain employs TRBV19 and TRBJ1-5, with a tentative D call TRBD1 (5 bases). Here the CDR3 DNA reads TGTGCCACCTCCCTGGGGAACCGGGGGATCAATCAGCCCCAGCATTTT. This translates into CATSLGNRGINQPQHF.